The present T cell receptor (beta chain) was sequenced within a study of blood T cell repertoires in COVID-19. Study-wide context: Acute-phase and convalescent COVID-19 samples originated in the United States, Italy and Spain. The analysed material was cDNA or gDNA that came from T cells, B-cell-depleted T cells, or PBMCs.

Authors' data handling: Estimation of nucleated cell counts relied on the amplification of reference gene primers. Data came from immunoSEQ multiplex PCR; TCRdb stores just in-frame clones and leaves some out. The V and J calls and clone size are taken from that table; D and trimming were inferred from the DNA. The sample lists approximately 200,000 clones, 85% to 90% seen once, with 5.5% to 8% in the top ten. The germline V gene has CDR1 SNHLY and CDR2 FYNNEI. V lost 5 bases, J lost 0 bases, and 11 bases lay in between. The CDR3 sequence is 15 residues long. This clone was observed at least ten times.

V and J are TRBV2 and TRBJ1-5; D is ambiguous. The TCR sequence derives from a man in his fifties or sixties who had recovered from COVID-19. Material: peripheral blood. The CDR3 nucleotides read TGTGCCAGCAGTACACCGGCGGCTAGCAATCAGCCCCAGCATTTT. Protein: CASSTPAASNQPQHF.